These 6 T cell receptor beta chains share one sample of origin, sequenced in a study of shared clonotypes between healthy human individuals (dated by TCRdb to 2018 to 2020). The library was made by the immunoSEQ multiplex PCR assay. TCRdb's version of the immuneACCESS table is confined to in-frame rearrangements and falls short of the full clone set. An unresolved V gene accounts for under half of the shortfall where checked; the remainder is of unknown origin. Here the sample has millions of clones; 95% occur a single time. Together, the top ten hold roughly 0.13% of the sample. Sequences were obtained from naive CD4+ T cells sorted from blood. Read against the paper, the sample's cell subset or site label means: CD45RA+ positively selected. All receptors come from a man younger than 35 in good health.

V gene TRBV7-6 combines with J gene TRBJ2-7; no firm D call. CDR1 and CDR2 from the germline V gene are SGHVS and FNYEAQ. The V and J ends lost 2 bases and 0 bases respectively, with 8 bases between them. This CDR3 spans 14 amino acids. The CDR3 DNA follows: TGTGCCAGCAGCTTAAATATGTACTCCTACGAGCAGTACTTC. Amino acids: CASSLNMYSYEQYF.

The CDR3 region has the DNA TGCGCCAGCAGCTTGGAAAATGGCTCTGGAAACACCATATATTTT. It encodes CASSLENGSGNTIYF. This chain joins TRBV5-1 and TRBJ1-3; D gene unclear. The CDR3 extends over 15 amino acids. Trimming shortened V by 0 bases and J by 0 bases, and 7 bases separated the two germline ends. Germline V CDR1 and CDR2: SGHRS, YFSETQ.

This chain joins TRBV13 and TRBJ2-7; 9 positions match TRBD2. Trimming took 4 bases from V and 0 from J; bases not matched to a gene: 4. This CDR3 has 15 amino acids. The germline gives CDR1 PRHDT, CDR2 FYEKMQ (reference sequence). In DNA form, the CDR3 reads TGTGCCAGCAGCTCTACTAGCGGGCGCTCCTACGAGCAGTACTTC. Its translation is CASSSTSGRSYEQYF.

As to this clone: The same CDR3 is also encoded by other DNA sequences in this sample. The gene calls are TRBV6-1 and TRBJ2-7; a possible D gene is TRBD2 (6 bases). Germline CDR1 reads MNHNS; CDR2 reads SASEGT. The CDR3 consists of 14 residues. V lost 2 bases to trimming and J lost 0 bases, with 8 bases between them. CDR3 amino acids: CASSELGGSYEQYF. For the CDR3, the DNA is TGTGCCAGCAGTGAACTGGGGGGCTCCTACGAGCAGTACTTC.

The rearrangement links TRBV6-5 to TRBJ1-3; D unclear. The CDR3 totals 14 residues. The V gene lost 0 bases and the J gene lost 11 bases, with 14 bases spanning the gap. Looked up from germline, CDR1 is MNHEY and CDR2 is SVGAGI. CDR3 protein: CASSYSKDLSPIYF. CDR3 DNA: TGTGCCAGCAGTTACTCGAAGGACCTAAGCCCCATATATTTT.

The V and J genes are TRBV5-1 and TRBJ2-2; no reliable D call. Germline V gene sequence: CDR1 SGHRS, CDR2 YFSETQ. This CDR3 contains 16 residues. The V end lost 2 bases, the J end lost 0 bases, and 11 bases lay between the germline ends. The CDR3 loop is CASSLLGQPNTGELFF. The DNA of the CDR3 is TGCGCCAGCAGCTTATTAGGCCAGCCGAACACCGGGGAGCTGTTTTTT.